The 23 T cell receptor beta chains listed next were all sequenced from one sample in a study of beta chain features in type 1 diabetes (dated by TCRdb to the late 2010s). Findings and caveats that apply to the study as a whole: A moderate but significant shortening of TCRB CDR3 length was observed in type 1 diabetes patients in all four CD4+ subsets.

These TCRs' antigens remain unknown. Receptor libraries were prepared by the immunoSEQ multiplex PCR assay. All of the isolated RNA was reverse transcribed with the High Capacity cDNA Reverse Transcription Kit, so expressed TCRB transcripts were sequenced. Not all clones reach the TCRdb copy of this immuneACCESS table, which keeps in-frame sequences only. Checked studies attribute under half of the gap to unresolved V genes and leave the rest unexplained. In this sample the table shows roughly 330,000 clones, less than 15% of which occur a single time. 0.013% to 0.015% of the sample comes from the top ten. Specimen: naive CD4+ T cells from blood. What this sample's cell subset or site label stands for: true naive CD4+ T cells. These receptors all come from a woman in her late teens or twenties with type 1 diabetes.

The V gene is TRBV25-1, the J gene TRBJ2-3; TRBD1 matches 7 bases. The CDR3 is made up of 16 amino acids. Germline values: CDR1 MGHDK, CDR2 SYGVNS. V gave up 4 bases and J gave up 0 bases; unmatched junction bases: 7. The CDR3 sequence: CASSGHRGASTDTQYF. As DNA, the CDR3 is TGTGCCAGCAGTGGCCACAGGGGAGCTAGCACAGATACGCAGTATTTT.

This chain links TRBV7-9 with TRBJ1-5; 7 bases align to TRBD1. Germline V gives CDR1 SEHNR, CDR2 FQNEAQ (reference sequence). The CDR3 sequence is 15 residues long. V lost 4 bases, J lost 1 base, and 4 bases stayed unmatched. CDR3 sequence (DNA): TGTGCCAGCAGCTCGGGACAGTCGAGCAATCAGCCCCAGCATTTT. Amino acids: CASSSGQSSNQPQHF.

The chain is built from TRBV7-9 and TRBJ2-7, with 9 positions matching TRBD1. The CDR3 runs 11 residues. The J segment lost 6 bases and the V segment lost 11 bases, leaving 5 bases of the junction unmatched. Germline V gene sequence: CDR1 SEHNR, CDR2 FQNEAQ (reference sequence). The CDR3: CARNRGREQYV. In nucleotides, the CDR3 is TGTGCCCGCAACAGGGGGCGCGAGCAGTACGTC.

This clone occurred a few times. The chain is built from TRBV4-2 and TRBJ1-1; TRBD1 aligns across 7 bases. The CDR3 spans 15 residues. Looked up from germline, CDR1 is LGHNA and CDR2 is YNFKEQ. V lost 4 bases and J lost 0; bases outside the gene matches: 5. The CDR3 spells CASSLRGRLNTEAFF. The CDR3 DNA reads as TGTGCCAGCAGCCTCAGGGGGAGGTTGAACACTGAAGCTTTCTTT.

The V gene is TRBV27, the J gene TRBJ1-2, with D uncertain. The CDR3 consists of 16 residues. Germline CDR1 reads MNHEY; CDR2 reads SMNVEV (reference sequence). Trimming took 0 bases from V and 7 from J, leaving 18 bases between them. The CDR3 here is CASSLSVLRHPSGYTF. CDR3 nucleotide sequence: TGTGCCAGCAGTTTATCGGTCTTACGACATCCCTCTGGCTACACCTTC.

The rearrangement joins TRBV5-4 to TRBJ2-1, with 8 bases aligning to TRBD1. This CDR3 has 15 amino acids. Trimming removed 4 bases from V and 7 bases from J; junction bases left unmatched: 10. Germline CDR1 reads SGHNT; CDR2 reads YYREEE (reference sequence). CDR3 DNA: TGTGCCAGCAGCCTAGGACAGGGAGTTAAAAATGAGCAGTTCTTC. Translating it yields CASSLGQGVKNEQFF.

In this sample, this clone turned up a few times. The gene calls are TRBV27 and TRBJ2-3; D is uncertain. This CDR3 is built from 15 residues. Germline CDR1 and CDR2: MNHEY and SMNVEV (reference sequence). Deletions cut 8 bases from V and 2 bases from J, with 17 bases between. CDR3 nucleotides: TGTGCCAGCCGACCGGAGCGCCTTATCACAGATACGCAGTATTTT. Its translation is CASRPERLITDTQYF.

The table lists this clone with a few counts. The chain couples TRBV18 to TRBJ1-2; no clear D gene. Per germline, CDR1 KGHSH and CDR2 LQKENI. The CDR3 contains 15 residues. V shed 2 bases and J shed 2 bases, with 12 bases lying between them. The CDR3 loop is CASSPTGSYNYGYTF. CDR3 nucleotide sequence: TGTGCCAGCTCACCAACCGGGTCCTACAACTATGGCTACACCTTC. The whole variable domain, filled in from reference TRBV18 and TRBJ1-2, reads NAGVMQNPRHLVRRRGQEARLRCSPMKGHSHVYWYRQLPEEGLKFMVYLQKENIIDESGMPKERFSAEFPKEGPSILRIQQVVRGDSAAYFCASSPTGSYNYGYTFGSGTRLTVV.

This clone was counted a few times. The chain employs TRBV7-9 and TRBJ2-3; no reliable D call. CDR3 length: 15 residues. Germline loops: CDR1 SEHNR, CDR2 FQNEAQ (reference sequence). V lost 2 bases and J 0 bases, leaving 9 bases between the germline ends. The CDR3 sequence: CASSLSSLSTDTQYF. In nucleotides, the CDR3 is TGTGCCAGCAGCTTAAGTAGTCTTAGCACAGATACGCAGTATTTT.

This clone was observed a handful of times. J is TRBJ2-7 and V is TRBV9; 14 bases map to TRBD2. With V trimmed by 3 bases and J by 0 bases, 5 bases remained unmatched. This CDR3 is built from 17 residues. CDR1 and CDR2 from the germline V gene are SGDLS and YYNGEE. The CDR3 sequence is CASSAGLAGVISYEQYF. CDR3 DNA: TGTGCCAGCAGCGCGGGACTAGCGGGAGTTATCTCCTACGAGCAGTACTTC.

This clone was counted only a few times. This rearrangement joins TRBV5-8 to TRBJ2-1; tentatively, D is TRBD2 (5 bases). V dropped 3 bases and J dropped 8 bases, with 15 bases sitting between them. Germline CDR1 reads SGHTS; CDR2 reads YDEGEE. The CDR3 loop spans 14 amino acids. CDR3 nucleotide sequence: TGTGCCAGCAGCTCCTTGCGCGGAGGCGATGAGCAGTTCTTC. Translating gives CASSSLRGGDEQFF.

J is TRBJ2-7 and V is TRBV28; the D is unclear. V lost 5 bases to trimming and J lost 4 bases, with 12 bases between them. CDR1 and CDR2 (germline): MDHEN, SYDVKM. The CDR3 length is 13 residues. The CDR3 DNA reads TGTGCCAGCAGTCTCCTGCCCAGATACGAGCAGTACTTC. It yields the protein CASSLLPRYEQYF.

The chain uses TRBV28 and TRBJ2-1; D uncertain. The germline V gene encodes CDR1 MDHEN and CDR2 SYDVKM. The CDR3 spans 19 residues. V lost 4 bases, J lost 0 bases, and 22 bases lay in between. The CDR3 sequence is CASSSLAARTKSSYNEQFF. The CDR3 coding sequence is TGTGCCAGCAGTTCCTTGGCGGCGCGAACCAAAAGCTCCTACAATGAGCAGTTCTTC. Using reference TRBV28 and TRBJ2-1 for the parts outside the CDR3, the full variable domain is DVKVTQSSRYLVKRTGEKVFLECVQDMDHENMFWYRQDPGLGLRLIYFSYDVKMKEKGDIPEGYSVSREKKERFSLILESASTNQTSMYLCASSSLAARTKSSYNEQFFGPGTRLTVL.

This chain links TRBV19 with TRBJ2-1; D call uncertain. This CDR3 has 11 residues. The germline gives CDR1 LNHDA, CDR2 SQIVND (reference sequence). Deletions cut 6 bases from V and 7 bases from J, with 7 bases between. CDR3: CASRQYNEQFF. The CDR3 DNA follows: TGTGCCAGTAGACAGTATAATGAGCAGTTCTTC.

This clone was found a few times. This chain connects TRBV28 to TRBJ2-3, with 8 bases aligning to TRBD1. This CDR3 is 15 amino acids long. V was clipped by 8 bases and J by 0 bases; unmatched bases: 7. Per the germline V gene, CDR1 is MDHEN and CDR2 is SYDVKM. CDR3 amino acids: CASEGTGASTDTQYF. CDR3 sequence (DNA): TGTGCCAGCGAAGGGACAGGCGCTAGCACAGATACGCAGTATTTT.

J is TRBJ1-3 and V is TRBV7-2; tentative D call: TRBD1 (5 bases). V was shortened by 0 bases and J by 8 bases, with 8 bases between the two germline ends. CDR3 length: 13 residues. CDR1 and CDR2 (germline): SGHTA, FQGNSA. This chain's CDR3 is CASSLAGADTIYF. The CDR3 DNA sequence: TGTGCCAGCAGCTTAGCTGGGGCAGACACCATATATTTT.

A few counts support this clone. V and J are TRBV28 and TRBJ2-3; 12 positions match TRBD2. The V segment lost 7 bases and the J segment 4 bases; nucleotides outside the gene matches: 3. The CDR3 has 14 residues. The V gene's germline CDR1 is MDHEN and CDR2 SYDVKM. CDR3 nucleotides: TGTGCCAGCATGCTAGCGGGAGGGCCAGATACGCAGTATTTT. This sequence encodes CASMLAGGPDTQYF.

The chain has TRBV14 and TRBJ2-3, with D unclear. V lost 4 bases, J lost 9 bases, and 8 bases lay in between. CDR1 is SGHDN and CDR2 is FVKESK in the germline V gene. The CDR3 length is 11 residues. This chain's CDR3 is CASSLTYTQYF. In DNA form, the CDR3 reads TGTGCCAGCAGCCTCACATACACGCAGTATTTT.

A few counts support this clone. The rearrangement uses TRBV18 and TRBJ1-4, with 8 bases fitting TRBD1. J was trimmed by 8 bases and V by 3 bases; bases with no gene match: 2. From germline, CDR1 is KGHSH and CDR2 LQKENI. CDR3 length equals 13 residues. This CDR3 reads CASSPGTGEKLFF. For the CDR3, the DNA is TGTGCCAGCTCACCGGGGACAGGCGAAAAACTGTTTTTT.

This clone was seen a few times. The chain is built from TRBV7-3 and TRBJ2-3; D might be TRBD1 (5 bases). Per germline, CDR1 SGHTA and CDR2 FQGTGA. This CDR3 comprises 13 residues. The V end lost 5 bases, the J end lost 4 bases, and 10 bases lay between the germline ends. DNA of the CDR3: TGTGCCAGCAGCCCCTCCAGGGCAGATACGCAGTATTTT. The encoded protein is CASSPSRADTQYF.

This sequence joins TRBV18 and TRBJ2-4; 7 bases match TRBD2. The CDR3 covers 14 residues. Trimming cost V 4 bases and J 9 bases; bases outside gene matches: 9. Looked up from germline, CDR1 is KGHSH and CDR2 is LQKENI. CDR3 protein: CASSLAGEPSIQYF. CDR3 sequence (DNA): TGTGCCAGCTCACTTGCGGGGGAGCCTAGCATTCAGTACTTC.

The table lists this clone with a few counts. This chain links TRBV5-1 with TRBJ1-4; no clear D gene. The CDR3 contains 14 residues. Germline-derived CDR1 and CDR2 are SGHRS and YFSETQ. The V end was cut by 4 bases, the J end by 2 bases, with 9 bases between. DNA for the CDR3: TGCGCCAGCAGCGGAGGTACGACTAATGAAAAACTGTTTTTT. Translated, it gives CASSGGTTNEKLFF.

The genes are TRBV15 and TRBJ1-2; the D is unclear. This CDR3 has 13 amino acids. Trimming stripped 6 bases from V and 0 bases from J, with 8 bases between. Germline assignment: CDR1 LNHNV and CDR2 YYDKDF (reference sequence). This CDR3 is CATRPEANYGYTF. The CDR3 coding sequence is TGTGCCACCAGACCAGAAGCTAACTATGGCTACACCTTC.